This entry lists 10 T cell receptor beta chains sequenced from one sample in a study of technical replicates of blood from four donors. Libraries were prepared by immunoSEQ multiplex PCR; TCRdb keeps only in-frame clonotypes and omits some of them. The sample lists under 110,000 clones, over 90% seen once, with roughly 0.21% in the top ten. The sequenced material came from T cells isolated from PBMCs. The receptors here all came from a human donor in good health.

J is TRBJ1-3 and V is TRBV7-9; 10 nucleotides line up with TRBD1. The CDR3 is 17 residues long. Trimming removed 0 bases from V and 4 bases from J; junction bases left unmatched: 6. The germline CDR1 and CDR2 sequences are SEHNR and FQNEAQ (reference sequence). CDR3 region: CASSLADRGLRGNTIYF. For the CDR3, the DNA is TGTGCCAGCAGCTTAGCTGACAGGGGGCTAAGGGGAAACACCATATATTTT. Variable domain in full (rest from reference TRBV7-9 and TRBJ1-3): DTGVSQNPRHKITKRGQNVTFRCDPISEHNRLYWYRQTLGQGPEFLTYFQNEAQLEKSRLLSDRFSAERPKGSFSTLEIQRTEQGDSAMYLCASSLADRGLRGNTIYFGEGSWLTVV.

This clone has a single count. The chain is built from TRBV11-2 and TRBJ2-7; 9 bases align to TRBD2. V lost 6 bases and J lost 3; bases outside the gene matches: 9. Germline loops: CDR1 SGHAT, CDR2 FQNNGV. This CDR3 comprises 15 residues. The CDR3 reads CASRVGSGSVYEQYF. DNA for the CDR3: TGTGCCAGCAGGGTGGGTAGCGGGAGTGTCTACGAGCAGTACTTC.

The chain uses TRBV18 and TRBJ2-1; D possibly corresponds to TRBD2 (6 bases). CDR3 length: 18 residues. V lost 1 base and J 2 bases, leaving 18 bases between the germline ends. In germline, CDR1 is KGHSH, CDR2 LQKENI. The CDR3 loop reads CASSPLPPGGGTYNEQFF. In DNA, the CDR3 is TGTGCCAGCTCACCACTCCCCCCGGGCGGAGGGACCTACAATGAGCAGTTCTTC.

This clone was counted once. The rearrangement links TRBV19 to TRBJ1-1; perhaps TRBD1 as D (6 bases). CDR1 and CDR2 (germline): LNHDA, SQIVND (reference sequence). Trimming pared 4 bases from V and 1 base from J, leaving 13 bases between. This CDR3 has 15 residues. The CDR3 region is CASSSHRGANTEAFF. The CDR3 DNA follows: TGTGCCAGTAGTAGCCATCGGGGGGCGAACACTGAAGCTTTCTTT.

The gene calls are TRBV27 and TRBJ1-5; D may be TRBD1 (5 bases). Germline V gene data show CDR1 as MNHEY and CDR2 as SMNVEV (reference sequence). Trimming cost V 3 bases and J 1 base, with 16 bases left between them. The CDR3 has 17 residues. The CDR3 DNA reads as TGTGCCAGCAGTTTCCACAGGCCTGGGCCGAGCAATCAGCCCCAGCATTTT. Residues: CASSFHRPGPSNQPQHF.

The chain carries TRBV11-2 and TRBJ1-1; TRBD1 aligns across 7 bases. The CDR3 contains 14 residues. After removal of 4 bases from V and 8 bases from J, the junction contained 10 bases not matched to a gene. Germline V gene lookup returns CDR1 SGHAT and CDR2 FQNNGV. The DNA for the CDR3 is TGTGCCAGCAGCTCCCTACAGGGGCAAAGCGAAGCTTTCTTT. It yields the protein CASSSLQGQSEAFF.

The V call is TRBV6-5, the J call TRBJ1-1; tentative D call: TRBD1 (6 bases). Germline loops: CDR1 MNHEY, CDR2 SVGAGI. This CDR3 is 15 amino acids long. V was cut by 6 bases and J by 4 bases, with 18 bases left in between. The CDR3 DNA sequence: TGTGCCAGCAGCCAACAGGGTTTAGTGGCCACTGAAGCTTTCTTT. This sequence encodes CASSQQGLVATEAFF.

The rearrangement uses TRBV5-6 and TRBJ2-7; 8 positions agree with TRBD1. Germline V CDR1 and CDR2: SGHDT, YYEEEE. V lost 4 bases to trimming and J lost 2 bases; unmatched junction nucleotides: 8. There are 15 residues in the CDR3. The CDR3 sequence: CASSDLSGGAYEQYF. CDR3 nucleotides: TGTGCCAGCAGCGACCTCTCAGGGGGCGCCTACGAGCAGTACTTC.

The V gene is TRBV19, the J gene TRBJ1-3; D uncertain. Between the trimmed V and J ends, which lost 6 bases and 0 bases, there was a span of 6 bases. This CDR3 has 13 amino acids. The germline V gene has CDR1 LNHDA and CDR2 SQIVND (reference sequence). CDR3 in amino acids: CASRAISGNTIYF. CDR3 nucleotides: TGTGCCAGTAGAGCCATCTCTGGAAACACCATATATTTT.

The gene calls are TRBV6-5 and TRBJ2-5; TRBD2 matches 8 bases. The V and J ends lost 0 bases and 4 bases, in that order; junction bases with no gene match: 7. The CDR3 has 16 amino acids. In germline, CDR1 is MNHEY, CDR2 SVGAGI. This chain's CDR3 is CASSYSVTSAPETQYF. The CDR3 DNA sequence: TGTGCCAGCAGTTACTCGGTGACTAGCGCCCCAGAGACCCAGTACTTC.